What follows is one TCR beta chain and its context. The antigen remains undetermined. Using immunoSEQ multiplex PCR, the repertoire was profiled, and TCRdb retains in-frame clones only, with some absent. The sample includes around 16,000 clones, about 77% seen only once; the top ten take 15% to 20%. This specimen belongs to a study of somatic mutations in cytotoxic T cells in rheumatoid arthritis. Study summary: A roughly 32 ml EDTA sample of patient blood was drawn right after diagnosis, before any treatment. Points from the study as a whole: Of the expanded CD8+ clones, the antigen targets were not known.

J was trimmed by 9 bases and V by 5 bases; bases with no gene match: 10. CDR1 is SGHAT and CDR2 is FQNNGV in the germline V gene. This CDR3 spans 15 amino acids. The receptor comes from an adult with rheumatoid arthritis. Sequencing input: CD8+ T cells sorted from blood. V gene TRBV11-2 combines with J gene TRBJ2-1, with 10 bases identical to TRBD2. This CDR3 is CASSRWTSGGGEQFF. In nucleotides, the CDR3 is TGTGCCAGCAGCCGATGGACTAGCGGCGGAGGTGAGCAGTTCTTC.